These 30 T cell receptor beta chains came from one sample sequenced in a study of a mutant IDH1 vaccine in newly diagnosed glioma. TCRdb's copy holds only in-frame clones and misses some; the assay was immunoSEQ multiplex PCR. Of 58,000 or so clones in the sample, about 87% were seen once. No antigens are known for them. As to time point: week 23, last vaccination. Vaccination comprised doses that each held 300 ug of mutant IDH1 20-mer peptide, plus topical imiquimod. Sequencing was performed on PBMCs, taken from a glioma patient whose treatment included an IDH1 peptide vaccine. These receptors were collected from a man aged 35-49 years with glioma.

The chain is built from TRBV6-6 and TRBJ2-1, with 8 nucleotides matching TRBD2. Germline values: CDR1 MNHNY, CDR2 SVGAGI (reference sequence). Unmatched junction bases numbered 10, after V lost 2 bases and J lost 7 bases. The CDR3 contains 16 residues. DNA of the CDR3: TGTGCCAGCAGTTACGGGGGACTAAGCGGGAGTAATGAGCAGTTCTTC. It translates to CASSYGGLSGSNEQFF.

The CDR3: CASKSGDSYEQYF. As DNA, the CDR3 is TGTGCCAGCAAAAGTGGAGACAGCTACGAGCAGTACTTC. V gene TRBV2 combines with J gene TRBJ2-7; D is perhaps TRBD1 (5 bases). Germline CDR1 SNHLY, CDR2 FYNNEI. Deletions cut 7 bases from V and 3 bases from J, with 13 bases between. There are 13 residues in the CDR3. Using reference TRBV2 and TRBJ2-7 for the parts outside the CDR3, the full variable domain is EPEVTQTPSHQVTQMGQEVILRCVPISNHLYFYWYRQILGQKVEFLVSFYNNEISEKSEIFDDQFSVERPDGSNFTLKIRSTKLEDSAMYFCASKSGDSYEQYFGPGTRLTVT.

V gene TRBV5-4 combines with J gene TRBJ2-3; TRBD1 matches 7 bases. CDR3 length: 16 amino acids. V trimming: 3 bases; J trimming: 1 base; junction bases outside the gene matches: 8. Germline V gives CDR1 SGHNT, CDR2 YYREEE (reference sequence). CDR3 sequence reads: CASSYPDRDRTDTQYF. The CDR3 region has the DNA TGTGCCAGCAGCTACCCAGACAGGGACCGCACAGATACGCAGTATTTT.

This clone was found once. This sequence joins TRBV18 and TRBJ2-1, with 13 bases fitting TRBD2. Germline lookup yields CDR1 KGHSH and CDR2 LQKENI. This CDR3 is built from 15 residues. V shed 3 bases and J 9 bases; nucleotides not matched to a gene: 5. This chain's CDR3 is CASSPGLAGSFEQFF. The CDR3, as DNA: TGTGCCAGCTCACCGGGACTAGCGGGAAGTTTTGAGCAGTTCTTC.

The chain joins TRBV13 to TRBJ2-7, with TRBD2 identical over 14 bases. The germline V gene encodes CDR1 PRHDT and CDR2 FYEKMQ (reference sequence). The trim removed 5 bases at V and 2 bases at J, leaving 2 bases unmatched. CDR3 length: 15 residues. CDR3 DNA: TGTGCCAGCAGCGGGACTAGCGGGAGCCCCTACGAGCAGTACTTC. Encoded protein: CASSGTSGSPYEQYF.

V usage is TRBV19 and J usage is TRBJ2-5; D is unresolved. Trimming cost V 3 bases and J 5 bases, with 4 bases left between them. The CDR3 is made up of 11 amino acids. Germline V gene sequence: CDR1 LNHDA, CDR2 SQIVND (reference sequence). The CDR3 DNA is TGTGCCAGTAGTATGCATGAGACCCAGTACTTC. Translation gives CASSMHETQYF.

This clone was seen a handful of times. This chain uses TRBV14 with TRBJ2-4; 8 nucleotides agree with TRBD2. Germline CDR1 reads SGHDN; CDR2 reads FVKESK. J gave up 2 bases and V 10 bases, and 19 bases lay outside the gene matches. There are 18 residues in the CDR3. This CDR3 is CAIPLRAGGPCTKNIQYF. The DNA for the CDR3 is TGTGCCATCCCCTTGAGGGCGGGAGGCCCATGTACCAAAAACATTCAGTACTTC.

This clone was observed once. The gene calls are TRBV5-1 and TRBJ1-4, with 8 bases identical to TRBD1. The CDR3 is made up of 17 amino acids. Germline CDR1 reads SGHRS; CDR2 reads YFSETQ. With V trimmed by 2 bases and J by 0 bases, 6 bases remained unmatched. The CDR3 is CASSFAGQGATNEKLFF. The CDR3 coding sequence is TGCGCCAGCAGCTTCGCAGGACAGGGAGCAACTAATGAAAAACTGTTTTTT.

The rearrangement uses TRBV5-1 and TRBJ1-4; 11 bases match TRBD1. The CDR3 loop spans 15 amino acids. Germline V gene lookup returns CDR1 SGHRS and CDR2 YFSETQ. J gave up 8 bases and V 4 bases, and 7 bases lay outside the gene matches. The CDR3 DNA sequence: TGCGCCAGCAGCAGGACAGGGGGCGCGGGGGAAAAACTGTTTTTT. It is translated as CASSRTGGAGEKLFF.

The CDR3: CASSPSFQPNEKLFF. CDR3 DNA: TGTGCCAGCTCACCATCCTTTCAGCCTAATGAAAAACTGTTTTTT. The chain has TRBV18 and TRBJ1-4; D gene unclear. The V gene lost 2 bases and the J gene lost 3 bases, with 10 bases spanning the gap. CDR1 is KGHSH, CDR2 LQKENI, per germline. The CDR3 consists of 15 residues.

V usage is TRBV19 and J usage is TRBJ1-2, with a possible D match to TRBD1 (6 bases). Germline V CDR1 and CDR2: LNHDA, SQIVND (reference sequence). The CDR3 is 15 amino acids. V gave up 7 bases and J gave up 5 bases, with 20 bases separating them. The CDR3 DNA is TGTGCCAGTACCCCAATGGGGGCAGGGCTATATGGCTACACCTTC. Protein: CASTPMGAGLYGYTF.

This clone was counted once. J is TRBJ1-5 and V is TRBV7-9; 7 nucleotides align to TRBD1. The J segment lost 4 bases and the V segment lost 3 bases, leaving 3 bases of the junction unmatched. Germline CDR1 reads SEHNR; CDR2 reads FQNEAQ (reference sequence). The CDR3 runs 14 residues. The CDR3 sequence is CASSFGTANQPQHF. The CDR3 DNA is TGTGCCAGCAGCTTCGGGACAGCTAATCAGCCCCAGCATTTT. Using reference TRBV7-9 and TRBJ1-5 for the parts outside the CDR3, the full variable domain is DTGVSQNPRHKITKRGQNVTFRCDPISEHNRLYWYRQTLGQGPEFLTYFQNEAQLEKSRLLSDRFSAERPKGSFSTLEIQRTEQGDSAMYLCASSFGTANQPQHFGDGTRLSIL.

The gene calls are TRBV28 and TRBJ1-2; 10 bases fit TRBD1. This CDR3 is built from 15 residues. CDR1 MDHEN and CDR2 SYDVKM come from the germline V gene. V was clipped by 4 bases and J by 5 bases; unmatched bases: 7. The CDR3 loop is CASSSGQGNMYGYTF. The DNA of the CDR3 is TGTGCCAGCAGTTCGGGACAGGGGAATATGTATGGCTACACCTTC.

J is TRBJ2-5 and V is TRBV25-1, with D maybe TRBD2 (5 bases). V was clipped by 4 bases and J by 4 bases, with 13 bases between them. This CDR3 spans 14 amino acids. CDR1 and CDR2 (germline): MGHDK, SYGVNS. CDR3 DNA: TGTGCCAGCAGTGGATTCGGGGAAGCAGAGACCCAGTACTTC. Its protein is CASSGFGEAETQYF.

The chain combines TRBV19 with TRBJ2-1; 12 nucleotides line up with TRBD2. The CDR3 sequence is 16 residues long. Germline V gene data show CDR1 as LNHDA and CDR2 as SQIVND (reference sequence). V was pared by 6 bases and J by 4 bases, with 7 bases of the junction left unmatched. The CDR3 DNA reads TGTGCCAGTAGGAGGGCTAGCGGGAGGGTGTACAATGAGCAGTTCTTC. Translated, it gives CASRRASGRVYNEQFF.

V is TRBV5-6 and J is TRBJ1-2; D gene unclear. The CDR3 contains 15 residues. Per germline, CDR1 SGHDT and CDR2 YYEEEE. Trimming cost V 3 bases and J 0 bases, with 12 bases left between them. CDR3 sequence reads: CASSSSLGTNYGYTF. In DNA, the CDR3 is TGTGCCAGCAGCTCCAGCCTAGGGACTAACTATGGCTACACCTTC.

The chain couples TRBV5-1 to TRBJ2-5; no definite D call. The germline V gene has CDR1 SGHRS and CDR2 YFSETQ. V lost 0 bases to trimming and J lost 5 bases, with 2 bases between them. This CDR3 is built from 11 residues. Written as DNA, the CDR3 is TGCGCCAGCAGCTTGGCGGAGACCCAGTACTTC. This codes for CASSLAETQYF.

This clone was seen a handful of times. CDR3: CASSLVYGETQYF. The CDR3 DNA sequence: TGTGCCAGCAGCTTAGTTTACGGAGAGACCCAGTACTTC. The chain links TRBV7-2 to TRBJ2-5; D not resolved. This CDR3 is 13 amino acids long. Trimming removed 1 base at V and 4 bases at J, with 7 bases between. Germline lookup yields CDR1 SGHTA and CDR2 FQGNSA. The full variable domain, completed using reference TRBV7-2 and TRBJ2-5, is GAGVSQSPSNKVTEKGKDVELRCDPISGHTALYWYRQSLGQGLEFLIYFQGNSAPDKSGLPSDRFSAERTGGSVSTLTIQRTQQEDSAVYLCASSLVYGETQYFGPGTRLLVL.

The chain is built from TRBV7-9 and TRBJ2-5; D is uncertain. The CDR3 has 11 residues. The germline V and J ends were trimmed by 7 bases and 4 bases, with 7 bases remaining between them. CDR1 and CDR2 (germline): SEHNR, FQNEAQ (reference sequence). The CDR3 DNA reads TGTGCCAGCACCTCTCCAGAGACCCAGTACTTC. The encoded protein is CASTSPETQYF.

This chain joins TRBV18 and TRBJ1-1; D is undetermined. CDR1 and CDR2 (germline): KGHSH, LQKENI. The CDR3 has 14 amino acids. V shed 2 bases and J shed 3 bases, with 10 bases lying between them. As DNA, the CDR3 is TGTGCCAGCTCACCATCCCTAAGGGACACTGAAGCTTTCTTT. Residues: CASSPSLRDTEAFF.

V is TRBV27 and J is TRBJ2-1, with TRBD1 as a possible D gene (6 bases). The germline V gene has CDR1 MNHEY and CDR2 SMNVEV (reference sequence). The ends were cut back, 5 bases at V and 9 bases at J, with 14 bases in the middle. This CDR3 spans 13 amino acids. The CDR3 nucleotides read TGTGCCAGCAGTGGGGGACATCAGGGTGAGCAGTTCTTC. Amino acids: CASSGGHQGEQFF.

Of note for this clone: At one of its ends the junction is not consistent with the germline gene, which may arise from a read error. This chain connects TRBV7-7 to TRBJ2-2, with a weak D call TRBD2 (5 bases). Germline CDR1 is SSHAT and CDR2 is FNYEAQ (reference sequence). This CDR3 has 13 residues. The CDR3 region is CASSLALAGELFF. In nucleotides, the CDR3 is TGTGCTAGCAGCTTAGCGTTGGCCGGGGAGCTGTTTTTT.

The chain carries TRBV7-8 and TRBJ2-2, with D unclear. The V end lost 5 bases, the J end lost 0 bases, and 13 bases lay between the germline ends. The length of the CDR3 is 16 residues. Germline V gene lookup returns CDR1 SGHVS and CDR2 FQNEAQ. The CDR3 spells CASSPRPIANTGELFF. DNA for the CDR3: TGTGCCAGCAGCCCCCGCCCGATCGCGAACACCGGGGAGCTGTTTTTT.

The gene calls are TRBV10-1 and TRBJ2-7, with 7 bases aligning to TRBD2. The length of the CDR3 is 16 residues. After removal of 6 bases from V and 1 base from J, the junction contained 12 bases not matched to a gene. The germline V gene has CDR1 WNHNN and CDR2 SYGVQD (reference sequence). The CDR3 DNA follows: TGCGCCAGCAGGCCCCGGGTTGTGCGGGGGTCCTACGAGCAGTACTTC. Amino acid sequence: CASRPRVVRGSYEQYF.

The chain uses TRBV27 and TRBJ1-4; TRBD1 aligns across 11 bases. V was clipped by 2 bases and J by 8 bases; unmatched bases: 4. CDR1 MNHEY and CDR2 SMNVEV come from the germline V gene (reference sequence). CDR3 size: 15 residues. In DNA form, the CDR3 reads TGTGCCAGCAGTTTAGGGACAGGGGGTGGGGAAAAACTGTTTTTT. It specifies CASSLGTGGGEKLFF.

The chain carries TRBV15 and TRBJ1-3, with TRBD1 as a possible D gene (6 bases). The CDR3 is made up of 17 amino acids. Trimming shortened V by 0 bases and J by 4 bases, and 16 bases separated the two germline ends. Germline V CDR1 and CDR2: LNHNV, YYDKDF (reference sequence). CDR3 coding DNA: TGTGCCACCAGCAGAGAGAGGGGGGGGGTGAAAGGAAACACCATATATTTT. Its protein product is CATSRERGGVKGNTIYF.

This chain links TRBV12-5 with TRBJ1-1; D possibly corresponds to TRBD1 (6 bases). V gave up 6 bases and J gave up 5 bases, with 13 bases separating them. Per the germline V gene, CDR1 is LGHNT and CDR2 is FRNRAP. The CDR3 is 13 residues long. The CDR3 is CASGTGSVTEAFF. The CDR3 nucleotides read TGTGCTAGTGGAACAGGGAGTGTAACTGAAGCTTTCTTT. Using reference TRBV12-5 and TRBJ1-1 for the parts outside the CDR3, the full variable domain is DARVTQTPRHKVTEMGQEVTMRCQPILGHNTVFWYRQTMMQGLELLAYFRNRAPLDDSGMPKDRFSAEMPDATLATLKIQPSEPRDSAVYFCASGTGSVTEAFFGQGTRLTVV.

This clone was observed a few times. This sequence joins TRBV19 and TRBJ1-1, with 7 bases that match TRBD1. The length of the CDR3 is 14 residues. The germline gives CDR1 LNHDA, CDR2 SQIVND (reference sequence). Unmatched junction bases numbered 5, after V lost 2 bases and J lost 5 bases. CDR3 region: CASSIRGRGTEAFF. CDR3 bases: TGTGCCAGTAGTATAAGGGGGCGGGGAACTGAAGCTTTCTTT.

The genes are TRBV25-1 and TRBJ2-5; 8 positions match TRBD1. The trim removed 2 bases at V and 6 bases at J, leaving 8 bases unmatched. The CDR3 spans 15 residues. CDR1 and CDR2 from the germline V gene are MGHDK and SYGVNS. Written as DNA, the CDR3 is TGTGCCAGCAGTGAACCGGACAGGGAGCGGCAGACCCAGTACTTC. This sequence encodes CASSEPDRERQTQYF.

This chain uses TRBV5-4 with TRBJ2-2; D not certain. Germline CDR1 reads SGHNT; CDR2 reads YYREEE (reference sequence). Trimming shortened V by 2 bases and J by 4 bases, and 6 bases separated the two germline ends. The CDR3 runs 13 residues. The CDR3 region is CASSFDRTGELFF. The CDR3 DNA reads TGTGCCAGCAGCTTCGACCGCACCGGGGAGCTGTTTTTT.